Listed here is a single TCR beta chain. Its antigen is not known. Other DNA sequences in the sample encode the same CDR3. V was trimmed by 6 bases and J by 4 bases, leaving 13 bases between them. Germline CDR1 reads MNHEY; CDR2 reads SVGAGI. There are 14 residues in the CDR3. The donors were all Caucasian adults (living in Nashville, Tennessee). Clones were read by immunoSEQ multiplex PCR, and TCRdb kept only the in-frame ones, dropping some. The table records 2,500,000 or so clones, around 90% of them present only once. This specimen belongs to a study of shared clonotypes between healthy human individuals. In the study overall: Sampling drew on donors who were a couple of women and a few men aged 18 to 49. Study-wide points: Approximately 5% was the fraction of naive CD4 clonotypes found shared across a few donors. Among non-shared clonotypes, generation probabilities were lower than among those shared by all four donors.

The sample comprised naive CD4+ T cells sorted from blood. Subset specified: CD45RA+ positively selected. The sequence was collected from a man aged 18 to 29 in good health. The J gene is TRBJ2-1, the V gene TRBV6-5, with D unresolved. The CDR3 loop is CASRATGGYNEQFF. The CDR3, as DNA: TGTGCCAGCAGGGCAACCGGCGGTTACAATGAGCAGTTCTTC.